Each of the 10 T cell receptor beta chains below was sequenced from the same sample in a study of T cell responses to AZD1222 COVID-19 vaccine. Only in-frame clones appear in the TCRdb table, and some are missing; sequencing was by immunoSEQ multiplex PCR. Counted here are some 160,000 clones, approximately 90% occurring once; the ten biggest clones make up about 4.2%. Here the sequenced sample was peripheral blood, taken on day 0 of AZD1222 vaccination. Receptors were obtained from an adult in good health.

This chain uses TRBV5-1 with TRBJ2-2, with TRBD2 matching over 13 bases. Germline CDR1 and CDR2: SGHRS and YFSETQ. The J segment lost 6 bases and the V segment lost 5 bases, leaving 7 bases of the junction unmatched. The CDR3 runs to 16 residues. CDR3 sequence: CASRGTSGTVAGELFF. In nucleotides, the CDR3 is TGCGCCAGCAGAGGGACTAGCGGGACCGTCGCCGGGGAGCTGTTTTTT. The entire variable domain, with the rest obtained from reference TRBV5-1 and TRBJ2-2, is as follows: KAGVTQTPRYLIKTRGQQVTLSCSPISGHRSVSWYQQTPGQGLQFLFEYFSETQRNKGNFPGRFSGRQFSNSRSEMNVSTLELGDSALYLCASRGTSGTVAGELFFGEGSRLTVL.

The chain uses TRBV28 and TRBJ2-7, with 12 bases aligning to TRBD2. V lost 5 bases to trimming and J lost 5 bases; unmatched junction nucleotides: 13. The CDR3 covers 17 residues. The germline gives CDR1 MDHEN, CDR2 SYDVKM. The CDR3 spells CASSLSTSGSVLNEQYF. The CDR3 coding sequence is TGTGCCAGCAGTCTCTCGACTAGCGGGAGCGTCTTGAACGAGCAGTACTTC.

The chain uses TRBV14 and TRBJ2-1, with 14 bases matching TRBD2. The length of the CDR3 is 13 residues. The germline gives CDR1 SGHDN, CDR2 FVKESK. With V trimmed by 4 bases and J by 14 bases, 4 bases remained unmatched. CDR3 sequence reads: CASSPTSGRVKFF. CDR3 DNA sequence: TGTGCCAGCAGCCCGACTAGCGGGAGGGTCAAGTTCTTC.

There are a few counts of this clone. The chain has TRBV5-5 and TRBJ1-2, with D hard to call. The CDR3 loop spans 16 amino acids. Germline V gives CDR1 SGHKS, CDR2 YYEKEE (reference sequence). V gave up 0 bases and J gave up 1 base, with 13 bases separating them. The CDR3 spells CASSLEFGSLNYGYTF. CDR3 in DNA: TGTGCCAGCAGCTTGGAATTCGGCAGCCTTAACTATGGCTACACCTTC. The complete variable domain, with remaining parts taken from reference TRBV5-5 and TRBJ1-2, reads DAGVTQSPTHLIKTRGQQVTLRCSPISGHKSVSWYQQVLGQGPQFIFQYYEKEERGRGNFPDRFSARQFPNYSSELNVNALLLGDSALYLCASSLEFGSLNYGYTFGSGTRLTVV.

This sequence joins TRBV19 and TRBJ2-5; TRBD1 matches at 7 bases. The CDR3 is 14 residues long. Trimming at V came to 4 bases and at J to 1 base, leaving 3 bases not matched to a gene. Germline assignment: CDR1 LNHDA and CDR2 SQIVND (reference sequence). This CDR3 is CASSTDRPQETQYF. For the CDR3, the DNA is TGTGCCAGTAGTACGGACAGGCCCCAAGAGACCCAGTACTTC.

This clone was counted once. Distinct nucleotide sequences in the sample also encode this CDR3. The V call is TRBV7-2, the J call TRBJ2-3, with unresolved D. This CDR3 is 14 amino acids long. Trimming took 3 bases from V and 1 from J, leaving 8 bases between them. Germline V CDR1 and CDR2: SGHTA, FQGNSA. In DNA form, the CDR3 reads TGTGCCAGCAGCTTGGACGGAGGCACAGATACGCAGTATTTT. Protein sequence: CASSLDGGTDTQYF.

This clone has more than one count but fewer than ten. The rearrangement uses TRBV6-4 and TRBJ2-2, with unresolved D. The V end lost 4 bases, the J end lost 7 bases, and 10 bases lay between the germline ends. This CDR3 is 13 amino acids long. The germline CDR1 and CDR2 sequences are MRHNA and SNTAGT. DNA for the CDR3: TGTGCCAGCAGTGCTCACTTAGGCGGGGAGCTGTTTTTT. Its protein product is CASSAHLGGELFF.

The J gene is TRBJ2-7, the V gene TRBV27; the D gene is possibly TRBD1 (6 bases). From germline, CDR1 is MNHEY and CDR2 SMNVEV (reference sequence). This CDR3 is 14 amino acids long. The germline V and J ends were trimmed by 3 bases and 2 bases, with 11 bases remaining between them. The CDR3 here is CASSFSTGPYEQYF. CDR3 DNA: TGTGCCAGCAGTTTTAGTACAGGGCCCTACGAGCAGTACTTC.

The chain employs TRBV7-3 and TRBJ2-1; TRBD1 or TRBD2 may be the D gene (5 bases each). V was clipped by 1 base and J by 9 bases, with 10 bases between them. Germline CDR1 and CDR2: SGHTA and FQGTGA. The CDR3 is 13 amino acids. CDR3 in DNA: TGTGCCAGCAGCTTAATTTTTGGGGGTGAGCAGTTCTTC. Translating gives CASSLIFGGEQFF.

In its sample, this clone was seen once. This chain connects TRBV11-3 to TRBJ2-2; D not resolved. Germline V gene lookup returns CDR1 SGHNT and CDR2 YENEEA. V was cut by 2 bases and J by 6 bases, with 4 bases left in between. This CDR3 spans 12 amino acids. The CDR3 DNA sequence: TGTGCCAGCAGCTTAAGGGCCGGGGAGCTGTTTTTT. This translates into CASSLRAGELFF.